The present TCR beta chain was sequenced within a study of response to subunit inactivated influenza vaccine. Study-wide results and caveats: Each seasonal influenza vaccination recruits few new T cells, the authors suggested.

There are a few counts of this clonotype. The antigen is unknown. MiXCR was run by TCRdb on the RT-PCR reads, yielding one entry per CDR3 protein. The sample has 600,000 to 850,000 distinct CDR3 sequences; 12% to 15% are singletons. Germline CDR1 reads MNHEY; CDR2 reads SVGAGI. J lost 5 bases, V lost 0 bases, and 8 bases had no gene match. CDR3 length: 16 residues. The TCR sequence derives from a man aged 45-65 years who received an inactivated influenza vaccine. The rearrangement uses TRBV6-5 and TRBJ1-2; 8 bases are a match to TRBD1. The input for sequencing was PBMCs from blood, taken less than 15 days before vaccination. Written as DNA, the CDR3 is TGTGCCAGCAGTTACTCTCGGACAGGGTTGGAGTATGGCTACACCTTC. As protein: CASSYSRTGLEYGYTF.